This entry lists 14 T cell receptor beta chains sequenced from one sample in a study of T cell responses to AZD1222 COVID-19 vaccine. Clones were sequenced by immunoSEQ multiplex PCR, and TCRdb holds only the in-frame ones, with some missing. This table holds over 65,000 clones, 92% found once. The starting material was peripheral blood, obtained on day 0 of MenACWY control vaccination. These receptors all come from an adult in good health.

The J gene is TRBJ2-7, the V gene TRBV9; 8 bases are shared with TRBD1. Looked up from germline, CDR1 is SGDLS and CDR2 is YYNGEE. The CDR3 loop spans 14 amino acids. The V gene end was trimmed by 4 bases and the J gene end by 5 bases; junction bases not matched to a gene: 8. CDR3 amino acids: CASSPRQGSNEQYF. In nucleotides, the CDR3 is TGTGCCAGCAGCCCACGACAGGGGAGCAACGAGCAGTACTTC.

The J gene is TRBJ2-1, the V gene TRBV14, with 14 positions matching TRBD2. V shed 3 bases, J shed 9 bases, and the junction held 4 bases outside the gene matches. This CDR3 is 15 amino acids long. The germline CDR1 and CDR2 sequences are SGHDN and FVKESK. Here the CDR3 reads CASSQTSGGAVEQFF. The CDR3 DNA reads TGTGCCAGCAGCCAGACTAGCGGGGGGGCGGTTGAGCAGTTCTTC.

This chain uses TRBV7-2 with TRBJ2-7; D gene ambiguous. Germline assignment: CDR1 SGHTA and CDR2 FQGNSA. The CDR3 is 11 residues long. Trimming cost V 5 bases and J 3 bases, with 5 bases left between them. CDR3 sequence reads: CASSDRYEQYF. CDR3 nucleotide sequence: TGTGCCAGCAGCGATCGCTACGAGCAGTACTTC. Using reference TRBV7-2 and TRBJ2-7 for the parts outside the CDR3, the full variable domain is GAGVSQSPSNKVTEKGKDVELRCDPISGHTALYWYRQSLGQGLEFLIYFQGNSAPDKSGLPSDRFSAERTGGSVSTLTIQRTQQEDSAVYLCASSDRYEQYFGPGTRLTVT.

The chain uses TRBV5-1 and TRBJ2-7; a weak D match, TRBD1 (5 bases). This CDR3 is built from 14 residues. Trimming pared 0 bases from V and 4 bases from J, leaving 11 bases between. Per the germline V gene, CDR1 is SGHRS and CDR2 is YFSETQ. The CDR3 nucleotides read TGCGCCAGCAGCTTGGCCGGCAGGGAATACGAGCAGTACTTC. It specifies CASSLAGREYEQYF.

The V call is TRBV10-2, the J call TRBJ2-5; possible D gene TRBD1, 5 bases. The CDR3 length is 14 residues. Trimming took 6 bases from V and 4 from J, leaving 15 bases between them. CDR1 is WSHSY, CDR2 SAAADI, per germline. The CDR3 DNA reads as TGCGCCAGCAGGATCTCAGGGTCCCCAGAGACCCAGTACTTC. This sequence encodes CASRISGSPETQYF.

This chain uses TRBV28 with TRBJ2-1, with D unresolved. The ends were cut back, 1 base at V and 9 bases at J, with 7 bases in the middle. The length of the CDR3 is 12 residues. Germline-derived CDR1 and CDR2 are MDHEN and SYDVKM. In nucleotides, the CDR3 is TGTGCCAGCAGTTTATTGCTCGGTGAGCAGTTCTTC. It yields the protein CASSLLLGEQFF.

The chain employs TRBV28 and TRBJ1-1, with D unclear. CDR3 length equals 14 residues. The ends were cut back, 2 bases at V and 2 bases at J, with 9 bases in the middle. CDR1 MDHEN and CDR2 SYDVKM come from the germline V gene. The CDR3, as DNA: TGTGCCAGCAGTTTAGGTGCCGGAAACACTGAAGCTTTCTTT. This codes for CASSLGAGNTEAFF.

This chain joins TRBV9 and TRBJ2-7; 10 bases align to TRBD1. After removal of 7 bases from V and 4 bases from J, the junction contained 11 bases not matched to a gene. Germline assignment: CDR1 SGDLS and CDR2 YYNGEE. The CDR3 consists of 15 residues. The CDR3 sequence: CASAKAGTGDYEQYF. The CDR3, as DNA: TGTGCCAGCGCTAAAGCCGGGACAGGGGATTACGAGCAGTACTTC.

The V and J genes are TRBV28 and TRBJ1-2, with TRBD1 identical over 7 bases. The germline CDR1 and CDR2 sequences are MDHEN and SYDVKM. This CDR3 comprises 12 residues. J was trimmed by 4 bases and V by 6 bases; bases with no gene match: 2. Here the CDR3 DNA reads TGTGCCAGCAGCGGGGACAGCTATGGCTACACCTTC. Its translation: CASSGDSYGYTF.

This clone was recorded once. The chain employs TRBV6-5 and TRBJ2-2, with D perhaps matching TRBD1 (5 bases). The V end lost 10 bases, the J end lost 2 bases, and 8 bases lay between the germline ends. Germline V lookup: CDR1 MNHEY, CDR2 SVGAGI. The CDR3 contains 12 residues. This chain's CDR3 is CAIQGNTGELFF. The CDR3 bases are TGTGCCATTCAGGGTAACACCGGGGAGCTGTTTTTT.

The rearrangement links TRBV14 to TRBJ2-3, with D perhaps assigned TRBD1 or TRBD2 (5 bases each). The CDR3 is 13 residues long. V lost 3 bases to trimming and J lost 1 base, with 5 bases between them. The V gene's germline CDR1 is SGHDN and CDR2 FVKESK. CDR3 region: CASSQGGTDTQYF. CDR3 sequence (DNA): TGTGCCAGCAGCCAGGGGGGCACAGATACGCAGTATTTT.

J is TRBJ1-4 and V is TRBV18; D is possibly TRBD1 (5 bases). The CDR3 is 15 residues long. CDR1 is KGHSH and CDR2 is LQKENI in the germline V gene. Trimming cost V 0 bases and J 4 bases, with 9 bases left between them. As DNA, the CDR3 is TGTGCCAGCTCACCACCGGGGCAGTATAATGAAAAACTGTTTTTT. Translated, it gives CASSPPGQYNEKLFF. Based on the CDR3 plus reference TRBV18 and TRBJ1-4, the full variable domain is NAGVMQNPRHLVRRRGQEARLRCSPMKGHSHVYWYRQLPEEGLKFMVYLQKENIIDESGMPKERFSAEFPKEGPSILRIQQVVRGDSAAYFCASSPPGQYNEKLFFGSGTQLSVL.

The genes are TRBV18 and TRBJ2-7; 13 nucleotides line up with TRBD2. Looked up from germline, CDR1 is KGHSH and CDR2 is LQKENI. This CDR3 has 16 amino acids. J gave up 3 bases and V 3 bases, and 5 bases lay outside the gene matches. The CDR3 here is CASSPEGLAGVYEQYF. The DNA of the CDR3 is TGTGCCAGCTCACCGGAAGGACTAGCGGGAGTCTACGAGCAGTACTTC.

This clone was seen just once. This chain uses TRBV28 with TRBJ2-1; possibly TRBD2 for D (7 bases). Deletions cut 2 bases from V and 6 bases from J, with 14 bases between. Per germline, CDR1 MDHEN and CDR2 SYDVKM. The CDR3 runs 15 residues. Here the CDR3 reads CASSLGGGPPNEQFF. The CDR3 coding sequence is TGTGCCAGCAGTTTAGGCGGGGGCCCCCCCAATGAGCAGTTCTTC.